These 28 T cell receptor beta chains were all obtained from the same sample, sequenced in a study of post-analysis software for immune sequencing data. Antigens for these TCRs are unknown. The TCR beta cDNA libraries carried unique molecular identifiers. Each CDR3 protein gets one entry after TCRdb re-called the PCR reads with MiXCR. Seen here are about 570,000 distinct CDR3 sequences, about a third observed once, and the top ten hold less than 6%. The study's findings and limits: Comparison of patients with controls showed four or five TRBV segments more frequent in patients, TRBV5-6, TRBV5-1 and TRBV20-1 among them.

The sample taken for sequencing was blood. Receptor source: a girl between 2 and 17 years old with multiple sclerosis.

This CDR3 reads CSVEERRGATDTQYF. For the CDR3, the DNA is TGCAGCGTTGAAGAGCGGCGGGGGGCCACAGATACGCAGTATTTT. The genes are TRBV29-1 and TRBJ2-3; 8 bases line up with TRBD2. The germline CDR1 and CDR2 sequences are SQVTM and ANQGSEA. This CDR3 spans 15 amino acids. Unmatched junction bases numbered 4, after V lost 0 bases and J lost 2 bases.

The chain recombines TRBV25-1 with TRBJ2-5; D not certain. The CDR3 contains 8 residues. The V gene lost 9 bases and the J gene lost 11 bases, with 7 bases spanning the gap. Germline V gene sequence: CDR1 MGHDK, CDR2 SYGVNS. The CDR3: CASMFQYF. DNA for the CDR3: TGTGCCAGTATGTTTCAGTACTTC.

A remark on this clonotype: Being one base from a much bigger clone, this may be a read error. The chain employs TRBV6-5 and TRBJ2-6; TRBD1 might be the D (6 bases). The germline gives CDR1 MNHEY, CDR2 SVGAGI. The CDR3 covers 14 residues. The CDR3 DNA sequence: TGTGCCAGCAGTCCAGGGGCTGGGGCCAACGTCCCGACTTTC. Protein sequence: CASSPGAGANVPTF.

The CDR3 spells CASSLQTGTNSPLHF. The CDR3 DNA reads as TGCGCCAGCAGCTTACAGACAGGGACCAATTCACCCCTCCACTTT. The chain carries TRBV4-1 and TRBJ1-6; 7 bases line up with TRBD1. The length of the CDR3 is 15 residues. Germline values: CDR1 MGHRA, CDR2 YSYEKL. J lost 7 bases, V lost 5 bases, and 8 bases had no gene match.

The chain combines TRBV20-1 with TRBJ2-7, with TRBD2 as a possible D gene (6 bases). The CDR3 has 16 residues. The germline V and J ends were trimmed by 0 bases and 9 bases, with 24 bases remaining between them. Germline V lookup: CDR1 DFQATT, CDR2 SNEGSKA (reference sequence). DNA of the CDR3: TGCAGTGCTAGAGATCTGAGATGGGGGACTGCCGGCGGGCAGTACTTC. It yields the protein CSARDLRWGTAGGQYF.

V and J are TRBV27 and TRBJ1-2; possible D gene TRBD1, 6 bases. Trimming removed 6 bases at V and 8 bases at J, with 25 bases between. Germline CDR1 reads MNHEY; CDR2 reads SMNVEV (reference sequence). This CDR3 is built from 16 residues. For the CDR3, the DNA is TGTGCCAGCAGGGCGGGGGTGACAGGACCTACTCCAGGCTACACCTTC. It encodes CASRAGVTGPTPGYTF.

The chain has TRBV28 and TRBJ1-1, with 7 nucleotides matching TRBD1. Germline lookup yields CDR1 MDHEN and CDR2 SYDVKM. V lost 8 bases to trimming and J lost 7 bases; unmatched junction nucleotides: 10. The CDR3 loop spans 13 amino acids. CDR3 sequence: CASVGTETFEAFF. The CDR3 DNA reads as TGTGCCAGCGTCGGGACAGAGACTTTTGAAGCTTTCTTT.

The chain uses TRBV29-1 and TRBJ1-1; a weak D match, TRBD1 (6 bases). The germline gives CDR1 SQVTM, CDR2 ANQGSEA. The CDR3 is made up of 14 amino acids. Between the trimmed V and J ends, which lost 7 bases and 0 bases, there was a span of 15 bases. CDR3 protein: CSAHLQGLNTEAFF. In DNA form, the CDR3 reads TGCAGCGCCCATTTACAGGGACTGAACACTGAAGCTTTCTTT.

The V gene is TRBV5-1, the J gene TRBJ2-7, with a weak D call TRBD1 (5 bases). Germline loops: CDR1 SGHRS, CDR2 YFSETQ. The ends were cut back, 0 bases at V and 6 bases at J, with 10 bases in the middle. CDR3 length equals 13 residues. CDR3 sequence reads: CASSLGQRAEQYF. Here the CDR3 DNA reads TGCGCCAGCAGCTTGGGACAGAGAGCCGAGCAGTACTTC.

The chain recombines TRBV5-6 with TRBJ2-5; either TRBD1 or TRBD2 may supply D (6 bases each). V lost 4 bases to trimming and J lost 4 bases, with 14 bases between them. In germline, CDR1 is SGHDT, CDR2 YYEEEE. This CDR3 spans 14 amino acids. The DNA of the CDR3 is TGTGCCAGCAGCGGTCGAGGGGGAGGAGAGACCCAGTACTTC. Its protein product is CASSGRGGGETQYF.

V and J are TRBV25-1 and TRBJ1-1, with a tentative D call TRBD1 (5 bases). Germline CDR1 MGHDK, CDR2 SYGVNS. The CDR3 is 17 residues long. V lost 3 bases and J lost 0, with 17 bases in between. Here the CDR3 DNA reads TGTGCCAGCAGTGATCTAAGGGGTATCACCATGAACACTGAAGCTTTCTTT. Translating gives CASSDLRGITMNTEAFF.

In the case of this clonotype: One junction end disagrees with the germline gene, perhaps due to a read error. V usage is TRBV7-9 and J usage is TRBJ2-1, with 8 nucleotides matching TRBD2. Germline V lookup: CDR1 SEHNR, CDR2 FQNEAQ (reference sequence). The CDR3 covers 17 residues. CDR3 coding DNA: TGTGCCAGCAGCTTTGGGACTAGGTTTGGCTCCTGCAATGAGCAGTTCTTC. Translating gives CASSFGTRFGSCNEQFF.

The chain carries TRBV29-1 and TRBJ2-5; perhaps TRBD1 as D (5 bases). V lost 1 base, J lost 0 bases, and 12 bases lay in between. CDR3 length: 15 residues. The V gene's germline CDR1 is SQVTM and CDR2 ANQGSEA. The CDR3 DNA sequence: TGCAGCGTTGAAGGGGGCGAGACGTACCAAGAGACCCAGTACTTC. Encoded protein: CSVEGGETYQETQYF.

The chain links TRBV4-1 to TRBJ2-4; perhaps TRBD2 as D (5 bases). The CDR3 loop spans 16 amino acids. V lost 0 bases, J lost 7 bases, and 16 bases lay in between. The germline V gene encodes CDR1 MGHRA and CDR2 YSYEKL. The CDR3 loop is CASSQDDGVRWNIQYF. CDR3 nucleotide sequence: TGCGCCAGCAGCCAAGATGACGGGGTACGATGGAACATTCAGTACTTC.

V and J are TRBV20-1 and TRBJ2-5; the D is unclear. Trimming removed 6 bases from V and 2 bases from J, with 19 bases in between. The CDR3 extends over 15 amino acids. CDR1 is DFQATT and CDR2 is SNEGSKA in the germline V gene (reference sequence). The CDR3 here is CSAPHFGLVQETQYF. Written as DNA, the CDR3 is TGCAGTGCCCCCCACTTCGGGCTAGTTCAAGAGACCCAGTACTTC.

This clonotype has just a few counts. The chain uses TRBV12-3 or TRBV12-4 and TRBJ2-3, with TRBD1 matching 9 bases. The CDR3 is 15 residues long. V lost 0 bases, J lost 5 bases, and 3 bases stayed unmatched. CDR3 nucleotides: TGTGCCAGCAGTTTAGCGACAGGGGGTAAAGATACGCAGTATTTT. Amino acids: CASSLATGGKDTQYF.

CDR3 residues: CASSSRPGGETQYF. The CDR3 nucleotides read TGTGCCAGCAGCAGCCGACCGGGGGGTGAGACCCAGTACTTC. The chain carries TRBV11-2 and TRBJ2-5; 7 nucleotides line up with TRBD2. CDR3 length: 14 residues. Per germline, CDR1 SGHAT and CDR2 FQNNGV. Losses at the gene ends were 5 bases for V and 5 bases for J; bases not matched to a gene: 8.

J is TRBJ2-5 and V is TRBV7-8; 7 nucleotides match TRBD2. The CDR3 totals 18 residues. The V and J ends lost 3 bases and 2 bases, in that order; junction bases with no gene match: 15. CDR1 is SGHVS and CDR2 is FQNEAQ in the germline V gene. CDR3 nucleotides: TGTGCCAGCAGCTTTCAGGGAGCGGGGTCAGCCTTACAAGAGACCCAGTACTTC. This gives the protein CASSFQGAGSALQETQYF.

The rearrangement joins TRBV6-6 to TRBJ1-2; weak D call: TRBD1 (5 bases). The V end lost 5 bases, the J end lost 8 bases, and 12 bases lay between the germline ends. Germline-derived CDR1 and CDR2 are MNHNY and SVGAGI (reference sequence). CDR3 length: 12 amino acids. Here the CDR3 reads CASSPDTAGYTF. The CDR3 coding sequence is TGTGCCAGCAGTCCGGACACGGCGGGCTACACCTTC.

This clonotype was counted ten times or more. The CDR3 nucleotides read TGTGCCAGCAGCTTGGGGACATGGGATGAGCAGTTCTTC. It translates to CASSLGTWDEQFF. The chain links TRBV7-3 to TRBJ2-1, with D possibly matching TRBD1 (6 bases). This CDR3 spans 13 amino acids. Germline V gene data show CDR1 as SGHTA and CDR2 as FQGTGA. Trimming took off 3 bases at V and 8 bases at J, with 11 bases between the two ends.

The rearrangement links TRBV28 to TRBJ2-6; the D is unclear. The CDR3 consists of 12 residues. CDR1 and CDR2 (germline): MDHEN, SYDVKM. Trimming removed 7 bases from V and 9 bases from J, with 10 bases in between. The chain's CDR3 is CASTALGNVLTF. Here the CDR3 DNA reads TGTGCCAGCACCGCGCTAGGCAACGTCCTGACTTTC.

This clonotype was found a few times. The junction and the germline gene differ at one end; a read error may be behind it. J is TRBJ2-7 and V is TRBV3-1; TRBD1 or TRBD2 may be the D gene (5 bases each). The CDR3 has 14 residues. The germline gives CDR1 LGHDT, CDR2 YNNKEL (reference sequence). CDR3 loop: CASSPTRSGAERYF. The CDR3, as DNA: TGTGCCAGCAGCCCTACGCGATCCGGGGCGGAGCGGTACTTC.

V gene TRBV5-1 combines with J gene TRBJ2-4; D is possibly TRBD1 (5 bases). Germline CDR1 and CDR2: SGHRS and YFSETQ. This CDR3 has 16 amino acids. V was clipped by 0 bases and J by 3 bases, with 13 bases between them. The CDR3 sequence: CASSLVLGLSKNIQYF. The CDR3 coding sequence is TGCGCCAGCAGCTTGGTTCTGGGGCTGAGCAAAAACATTCAGTACTTC.

The V gene is TRBV20-1, the J gene TRBJ2-3, with 11 positions matching TRBD2. The CDR3 extends over 15 amino acids. With V trimmed by 5 bases and J by 2 bases, 6 bases remained unmatched. Germline V gene sequence: CDR1 DFQATT, CDR2 SNEGSKA (reference sequence). The CDR3 DNA reads as TGCAGTGCTTCGCAGACTAGCGGGGTCACAGATACGCAGTATTTT. The encoded protein is CSASQTSGVTDTQYF.

This clonotype was detected a few times. This rearrangement joins TRBV5-5 to TRBJ1-1; D not resolved. Germline V CDR1 and CDR2: SGHKS, YYEKEE (reference sequence). The CDR3 is made up of 16 amino acids. V was pared by 0 bases and J by 1 base, with 13 bases between. CDR3 in amino acids: CASSLVTFRSNTEAFF. CDR3 nucleotides: TGTGCCAGCAGCTTGGTGACATTCAGGTCGAACACTGAAGCTTTCTTT.

This clonotype was detected a few times. The rearrangement joins TRBV11-1 to TRBJ1-1, with 8 bases fitting TRBD1. V dropped 8 bases and J dropped 5; count of bases not matched to a gene: 13. This CDR3 has 15 residues. The germline V gene encodes CDR1 SGHAT and CDR2 FQDESV (reference sequence). This CDR3 reads CASGWQGASRTEAFF. CDR3 sequence (DNA): TGTGCCAGCGGTTGGCAGGGGGCGAGTAGAACTGAAGCTTTCTTT.

On this clonotype itself: One end of the junction varies from germline; a read error may be responsible. This rearrangement joins TRBV10-3 to TRBJ1-1; D is undetermined. Germline CDR1 reads ENHRY; CDR2 reads SYGVKD. This CDR3 has 11 residues. CDR3 amino acids: CAISDHTEAFF. The CDR3 region has the DNA TGCGCCATCAGTGACCACACTGAAGCTTTCTTT.

There are a few counts of this clonotype. This chain links TRBV7-9 with TRBJ1-2; 8 positions match TRBD1. The germline V gene has CDR1 SEHNR and CDR2 FQNEAQ (reference sequence). The CDR3 extends over 18 amino acids. With 4 bases clipped from V and 0 bases from J, the junction kept 13 bases outside the gene matches. The CDR3 nucleotides are TGTGCCAGCAGCTATGCTGCAGGGGGCCTTGCCGCTAACTATGGCTACACCTTC. Translated, it gives CASSYAAGGLAANYGYTF.